The 22 T cell receptor beta chains below were found in one sample sequenced in a study of blood T cell repertoires in COVID-19. Data came from immunoSEQ multiplex PCR; TCRdb stores just in-frame clones and leaves some out. The table has approximately 120,000 clones, around 83% seen once. Sequencing input: peripheral blood. The source of these receptors is an elderly woman with active or convalescent COVID-19.

The chain couples TRBV5-4 to TRBJ2-7; no reliable D call. In germline, CDR1 is SGHNT, CDR2 YYREEE (reference sequence). Trimming pared 0 bases from V and 1 base from J, leaving 8 bases between. There are 14 residues in the CDR3. Here the CDR3 DNA reads TGTGCCAGCAGCTTGGAGGCTAGTTCCTACGAGCAGTACTTC. Protein product: CASSLEASSYEQYF.

This clone has just one count. CDR3 sequence reads: CASSLSYQGYEQYF. CDR3 in DNA: TGTGCCAGCAGTCTCTCATATCAGGGTTACGAGCAGTACTTC. The chain couples TRBV28 to TRBJ2-7; tentatively, D is TRBD1 (5 bases). Per the germline V gene, CDR1 is MDHEN and CDR2 is SYDVKM. The CDR3 consists of 14 residues. V lost 5 bases and J 4 bases, leaving 15 bases between the germline ends.

The chain employs TRBV28 and TRBJ1-5; perhaps TRBD1 as D (5 bases). Germline V gene data show CDR1 as MDHEN and CDR2 as SYDVKM. The V end was cut by 3 bases, the J end by 2 bases, with 8 bases between. The CDR3 consists of 14 residues. The CDR3 loop is CASSLVGGNQPQHF. DNA of the CDR3: TGTGCCAGCAGTTTGGTAGGGGGCAATCAGCCCCAGCATTTT.

The chain has TRBV7-9 and TRBJ1-3; unclear D gene. This CDR3 comprises 13 residues. The V end lost 5 bases, the J end lost 4 bases, and 9 bases lay between the germline ends. Germline V gene sequence: CDR1 SEHNR, CDR2 FQNEAQ (reference sequence). CDR3 loop: CASSLGSGNTIYF. CDR3 coding DNA: TGTGCCAGCAGCCTAGGAAGCGGAAACACCATATATTTT.

The chain has TRBV3-1 (or the pseudogene TRBV3-2) and TRBJ1-5, with D possibly matching TRBD1 (6 bases). CDR3 size: 14 residues. The V gene lost 2 bases and the J gene lost 3 bases, with 8 bases spanning the gap. From germline, CDR1 is LGHDT and CDR2 YNNKEL (reference sequence). The DNA of the CDR3 is TGTGCCAGCAGCCAACAGGGGCACAATCAGCCCCAGCATTTT. Amino acids: CASSQQGHNQPQHF.

The V and J genes are TRBV2 and TRBJ1-4; 7 bases are shared with TRBD1. Germline values: CDR1 SNHLY, CDR2 FYNNEI. The CDR3 contains 14 residues. With 6 bases clipped from V and 7 bases from J, the junction kept 8 bases outside the gene matches. The CDR3 spells CASSKDRNAEKLFF. CDR3 bases: TGTGCCAGCAGCAAGGACAGGAACGCTGAAAAACTGTTTTTT.

The chain joins TRBV4-1 to TRBJ2-7, with 8 nucleotides matching TRBD1. The CDR3 has 14 amino acids. Trimming took 4 bases from V and 7 from J; bases not matched to a gene: 9. From germline, CDR1 is MGHRA and CDR2 YSYEKL. The DNA for the CDR3 is TGCGCCAGCAGCCTGGACAGGGAGTCACGTGAGCAGTACTTC. It yields the protein CASSLDRESREQYF.

Only one count was recorded for this clone. The V and J genes are TRBV10-3 and TRBJ1-1; a possible D gene is TRBD1 (5 bases). The V gene's germline CDR1 is ENHRY and CDR2 SYGVKD. Trimming took off 6 bases at V and 7 bases at J, with 9 bases between the two ends. The CDR3 length is 11 residues. This chain's CDR3 is CAIRRDFEAFF. In DNA form, the CDR3 reads TGTGCCATCAGAAGGGACTTTGAAGCTTTCTTT.

This chain links TRBV4-1 with TRBJ2-7; 8 nucleotides match TRBD2. The CDR3 is 16 amino acids. Trimming cost V 1 base and J 1 base; bases outside gene matches: 6. The V gene's germline CDR1 is MGHRA and CDR2 YSYEKL. CDR3 loop: CASSQGRSSGSYEQYF. The DNA of the CDR3 is TGCGCCAGCAGCCAAGGGAGGTCTAGCGGGTCCTACGAGCAGTACTTC.

The chain combines TRBV5-8 with TRBJ2-1; 7 nucleotides align to TRBD2. Trimming took 2 bases from V and 1 from J; bases not matched to a gene: 3. The CDR3 loop spans 15 amino acids. Germline CDR1 SGHTS, CDR2 YDEGEE. This CDR3 is CASSLEGGSYNEQFF. In nucleotides, the CDR3 is TGTGCCAGCAGCTTAGAGGGAGGGTCCTACAATGAGCAGTTCTTC. The variable domain in full, completed from reference TRBV5-8 and TRBJ2-1, reads EAGVTQSPTHLIKTRGQQATLRCSPISGHTSVYWYQQALGLGLQFLLWYDEGEERNRGNFPPRFSGRQFPNYSSELNVNALELEDSALYLCASSLEGGSYNEQFFGPGTRLTVL.

V usage is TRBV24-1 and J usage is TRBJ2-1; TRBD2 agrees at 14 bases. This CDR3 region has 16 residues. Germline loops: CDR1 KGHDR, CDR2 SFDVKD. V was pared by 3 bases and J by 6 bases, with 3 bases of the junction left unmatched. DNA of the CDR3: TGTGCCACCAGTGATCCGACTAGCGGGGGGGGCAATGAGCAGTTCTTC. Translation: CATSDPTSGGGNEQFF.

The chain is built from TRBV28 and TRBJ1-6; 9 bases fit TRBD1. J lost 7 bases, V lost 6 bases, and 7 bases had no gene match. The CDR3 covers 15 residues. Per germline, CDR1 MDHEN and CDR2 SYDVKM. CDR3 sequence reads: CASSSQGAGNSPLHF. DNA for the CDR3: TGTGCCAGCAGCTCACAGGGGGCCGGCAATTCACCCCTCCACTTT.

The rearrangement links TRBV12-3 or TRBV12-4 to TRBJ1-5; 7 bases fit TRBD1. The junction had 8 bases not matched to a gene; V was cut back by 9 bases and J by 6 bases. The CDR3 runs 13 residues. The CDR3: CASVAGGGQPQHF. Written as DNA, the CDR3 is TGTGCCAGTGTGGCAGGGGGTGGTCAGCCCCAGCATTTT.

The chain has TRBV14 and TRBJ2-1, with D possibly being TRBD2 (5 bases). Germline V gene lookup returns CDR1 SGHDN and CDR2 FVKESK. This CDR3 contains 12 residues. Trimming removed 4 bases from V and 9 bases from J, with 10 bases in between. The CDR3 here is CASSPLAGEQFF. The DNA of the CDR3 is TGTGCCAGCAGCCCTTTGGCGGGTGAGCAGTTCTTC.

The chain employs TRBV27 and TRBJ2-1; TRBD1 aligns across 8 bases. The J segment lost 3 bases and the V segment lost 4 bases, leaving 5 bases of the junction unmatched. From germline, CDR1 is MNHEY and CDR2 SMNVEV (reference sequence). The CDR3 runs 15 residues. CDR3 amino acids: CASSSRTGIYNEQFF. The DNA of the CDR3 is TGTGCCAGCAGTTCACGGACAGGGATCTACAATGAGCAGTTCTTC.

The rearrangement links TRBV5-1 to TRBJ1-2, with D possibly being TRBD1 (5 bases). Germline V gene data show CDR1 as SGHRS and CDR2 as YFSETQ. V shed 0 bases and J shed 8 bases, with 11 bases lying between them. The CDR3 is 13 amino acids. The CDR3 here is CASSLAAGRGYTF. In DNA, the CDR3 is TGCGCCAGCAGCTTGGCCGCGGGGCGCGGCTACACCTTC.

V is TRBV15 and J is TRBJ1-6; 7 nucleotides align to TRBD1. The length of the CDR3 is 14 residues. V shed 6 bases, J shed 6 bases, and the junction held 5 bases outside the gene matches. Germline V CDR1 and CDR2: LNHNV, YYDKDF (reference sequence). CDR3 protein: CATRDRASNSPLHF. The DNA for the CDR3 is TGTGCCACCAGAGACAGGGCTAGTAATTCACCCCTCCACTTT.

The V call is TRBV2, the J call TRBJ1-3; 7 nucleotides line up with TRBD1. Unmatched junction bases numbered 9, after V lost 6 bases and J lost 7 bases. Germline-derived CDR1 and CDR2 are SNHLY and FYNNEI. This CDR3 has 14 amino acids. Here the CDR3 reads CASSATGDSNTIYF. CDR3 in DNA: TGTGCCAGCAGCGCAACAGGGGATAGTAACACCATATATTTT.

The rearrangement joins TRBV19 to TRBJ1-4; D is ambiguous. With 4 bases removed from V and 8 bases from J, the gap between germline ends came to 8 bases. There are 12 residues in the CDR3. Germline-derived CDR1 and CDR2 are LNHDA and SQIVND (reference sequence). The CDR3 bases are TGTGCCAGTAGTACGGGAGTGGAAAAACTGTTTTTT. This gives the protein CASSTGVEKLFF.

The rearrangement joins TRBV7-2 to TRBJ2-7; D is possibly TRBD2 (6 bases). V lost 6 bases and J lost 3, with 18 bases in between. The germline V gene encodes CDR1 SGHTA and CDR2 FQGNSA. The CDR3 sequence is 15 residues long. For the CDR3, the DNA is TGTGCCAGCAGTTCCCCGGGCGGGGCCAACTACGAGCAGTACTTC. It codes for CASSSPGGANYEQYF.

The table lists this clone with a count of one. The CDR3 DNA reads TGTGCCAGCAGCTTGGCCGGGACAGCCTCCTTATACTCTGGAAACACCATATATTTT. It codes for CASSLAGTASLYSGNTIYF. The chain uses TRBV5-6 and TRBJ1-3; 7 bases line up with TRBD1. V shed 0 bases, J shed 0 bases, and the junction held 12 bases outside the gene matches. The germline V gene encodes CDR1 SGHDT and CDR2 YYEEEE. This CDR3 spans 19 amino acids.

The CDR3, as DNA: TGTGCCAGCAGTGGGGGGCCGGGGACGAACACCGGGGAGCTGTTTTTT. Protein product: CASSGGPGTNTGELFF. The J gene is TRBJ2-2, the V gene TRBV2, with D possibly being TRBD1 (6 bases). The ends were cut back, 4 bases at V and 0 bases at J, with 12 bases in the middle. This CDR3 is built from 16 residues. The germline V gene has CDR1 SNHLY and CDR2 FYNNEI.